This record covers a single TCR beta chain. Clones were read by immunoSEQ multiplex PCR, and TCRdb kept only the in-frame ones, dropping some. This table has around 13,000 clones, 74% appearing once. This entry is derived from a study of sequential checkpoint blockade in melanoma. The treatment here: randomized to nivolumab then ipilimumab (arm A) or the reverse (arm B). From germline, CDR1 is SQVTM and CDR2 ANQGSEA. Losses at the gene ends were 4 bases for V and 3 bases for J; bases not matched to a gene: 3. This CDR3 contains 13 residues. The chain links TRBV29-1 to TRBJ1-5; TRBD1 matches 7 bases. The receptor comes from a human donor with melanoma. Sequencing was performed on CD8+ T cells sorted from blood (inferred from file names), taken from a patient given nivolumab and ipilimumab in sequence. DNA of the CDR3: TGCAGCGTTGCAGGGGGTTACAATCAGCCCCAGCATTTT. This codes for CSVAGGYNQPQHF. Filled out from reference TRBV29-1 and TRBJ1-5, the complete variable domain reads SAVISQKPSRDICQRGTSLTIQCQVDSQVTMMFWYRQQPGQSLTLIATANQGSEATYESGFVIDKFPISRPNLTFSTLTVSNMSPEDSSIYLCSVAGGYNQPQHFGDGTRLSIL.